One and the same sample provided the 32 T cell receptor beta chains below, sequenced in a study of blood T cell repertoires in COVID-19. This table comes from immunoSEQ multiplex PCR, and its TCRdb copy is limited to in-frame clones, with some not included. The profile shows tens of thousands of clones, approximately 86% of them singletons. Input material: peripheral blood. These receptors all come from a woman aged 80 or over with acute or convalescent COVID-19.

The chain carries TRBV11-3 and TRBJ2-5; 7 bases align to TRBD1. The length of the CDR3 is 14 residues. Trimming at V came to 4 bases and at J to 2 bases, leaving 4 bases not matched to a gene. The germline gives CDR1 SGHNT, CDR2 YENEEA. Here the CDR3 reads CASSSRGKQETQYF. CDR3 nucleotide sequence: TGTGCCAGCAGCTCCAGGGGGAAGCAAGAGACCCAGTACTTC.

The V call is TRBV6-6, the J call TRBJ2-7, with D maybe TRBD2 (6 bases). The germline V and J ends were trimmed by 2 bases and 0 bases, with 11 bases remaining between them. The CDR3 has 15 amino acids. Per germline, CDR1 MNHNY and CDR2 SVGAGI (reference sequence). CDR3 amino acids: CASSYGRSPSYEQYF. The CDR3, as DNA: TGTGCCAGCAGTTACGGGAGGTCACCCTCCTACGAGCAGTACTTC.

For the CDR3, the DNA is TGTGCCATCGGGACAGACGTAAACACCATATATTTT. It codes for CAIGTDVNTIYF. The chain couples TRBV10-3 to TRBJ1-3; 7 bases map to TRBD1. The J segment lost 6 bases and the V segment lost 8 bases, leaving 4 bases of the junction unmatched. The CDR3 is 12 amino acids. Per germline, CDR1 ENHRY and CDR2 SYGVKD.

V usage is TRBV6-1 and J usage is TRBJ1-5; TRBD1 might be the D (5 bases). The CDR3 runs 15 residues. V was cut by 7 bases and J by 5 bases, with 18 bases left in between. Germline CDR1 is MNHNS and CDR2 is SASEGT. DNA of the CDR3: TGTGCCAGCACCCCGGGAGGGACGGGGGATCAGCCCCAGCATTTT. Protein sequence: CASTPGGTGDQPQHF.

This clone was seen just once. The V and J genes are TRBV12-3 or TRBV12-4 and TRBJ2-2; no reliable D call. The CDR3 is 11 amino acids. Trimming stripped 3 bases from V and 6 bases from J, with 2 bases between. The CDR3 region is CASSFSGELFF. The CDR3 region has the DNA TGTGCCAGCAGTTTCTCCGGGGAGCTGTTTTTT.

The chain carries TRBV14 and TRBJ1-2, with D possibly TRBD1 on 6 matching bases. From germline, CDR1 is SGHDN and CDR2 FVKESK. The CDR3 covers 13 residues. The germline V and J ends were trimmed by 4 bases and 4 bases, with 10 bases remaining between them. CDR3 protein: CASSPRGSYGYTF. CDR3 DNA: TGTGCCAGCAGCCCCAGGGGAAGCTATGGCTACACCTTC.

The chain joins TRBV24-1 to TRBJ1-1; D might be TRBD1 (5 bases). Per germline, CDR1 KGHDR and CDR2 SFDVKD. Trimming removed 4 bases at V and 0 bases at J, with 20 bases between. CDR3 length equals 18 residues. The CDR3: CATSEPSGPREVNTEAFF. Here the CDR3 DNA reads TGTGCCACCAGTGAACCCTCAGGGCCCCGGGAGGTGAACACTGAAGCTTTCTTT.

This clone was seen only a few times. The chain uses TRBV19 and TRBJ1-1; 9 bases line up with TRBD1. Germline CDR1 is LNHDA and CDR2 is SQIVND (reference sequence). CDR3 length equals 16 residues. Trimming cost V 4 bases and J 0 bases; bases outside gene matches: 6. CDR3 coding DNA: TGTGCCAGTAGTAAGGTCACAGGGGGCATGAACACTGAAGCTTTCTTT. This codes for CASSKVTGGMNTEAFF.

The V gene is TRBV6-5, the J gene TRBJ1-2; 7 bases map to TRBD1. This CDR3 spans 14 amino acids. Germline CDR1 is MNHEY and CDR2 is SVGAGI. With 5 bases clipped from V and 8 bases from J, the junction kept 11 bases outside the gene matches. Here the CDR3 reads CASSLTGEVNGYTF. The CDR3 bases are TGTGCCAGCAGTCTAACAGGGGAAGTTAACGGCTACACCTTC.

The chain links TRBV5-4 to TRBJ1-2; D may be TRBD1 (6 bases). This CDR3 contains 15 residues. Per germline, CDR1 SGHNT and CDR2 YYREEE (reference sequence). V was trimmed by 4 bases and J by 0 bases, leaving 13 bases between them. Written as DNA, the CDR3 is TGTGCCAGCAGCGATGGACAGAGAGCTAACTATGGCTACACCTTC. Residues: CASSDGQRANYGYTF.

The chain recombines TRBV3-1 (or the pseudogene TRBV3-2) with TRBJ2-3; 13 positions agree with TRBD2. Trimming at V came to 4 bases and at J to 5 bases, leaving 6 bases not matched to a gene. Germline V gene data show CDR1 as LGHDT and CDR2 as YNNKEL (reference sequence). This CDR3 is built from 16 residues. CDR3: CASSPWTSGGGDTQYF. CDR3 DNA sequence: TGTGCCAGCAGCCCGTGGACTAGCGGGGGCGGAGATACGCAGTATTTT.

V and J are TRBV7-9 and TRBJ2-7; D uncertain. Between the trimmed V and J ends, which lost 5 bases and 2 bases, there was a span of 7 bases. Germline V lookup: CDR1 SEHNR, CDR2 FQNEAQ (reference sequence). The CDR3 is 12 amino acids. CDR3 in amino acids: CASSRQAYEQYF. The CDR3 DNA is TGTGCCAGCAGCCGACAAGCCTACGAGCAGTACTTC.

This clone showed up just once. The rearrangement uses TRBV18 and TRBJ1-1; maybe TRBD1 (6 bases). Between the trimmed V and J ends, which lost 3 bases and 5 bases, there was a span of 16 bases. Germline CDR1 KGHSH, CDR2 LQKENI. The CDR3 is made up of 15 amino acids. For the CDR3, the DNA is TGTGCCAGCTCACCCCCACAGGGAGTGTGGACTGAAGCTTTCTTT. This encodes CASSPPQGVWTEAFF.

The chain recombines TRBV6-1 with TRBJ1-1, with no clear D. Trimming left V 1 base short and J 10 bases short, with 7 bases between. Germline V CDR1 and CDR2: MNHNS, SASEGT. CDR3 length: 11 residues. CDR3 residues: CASSEEGRAFF. The CDR3 DNA reads TGTGCCAGCAGTGAAGAAGGGAGAGCTTTCTTT.

The CDR3 is CASSLKAGLGNQPQHF. CDR3 DNA sequence: TGTGCCAGCAGTTTAAAGGCAGGGTTGGGCAATCAGCCCCAGCATTTT. The chain is built from TRBV27 and TRBJ1-5, with D possibly TRBD1 on 5 matching bases. Germline V lookup: CDR1 MNHEY, CDR2 SMNVEV (reference sequence). The V end was cut by 2 bases, the J end by 2 bases, with 13 bases between. This CDR3 is 16 amino acids long.

The rearrangement uses TRBV28 and TRBJ2-7; tentative D call: TRBD1 (5 bases). Between the trimmed V and J ends, which lost 6 bases and 4 bases, there was a span of 13 bases. CDR1 and CDR2 (germline): MDHEN, SYDVKM. There are 13 residues in the CDR3. The CDR3 DNA reads as TGTGCCAGCAGCAGGACACCCGTTTACGAGCAGTACTTC. It translates to CASSRTPVYEQYF.

This chain links TRBV30 with TRBJ1-2; D not resolved. The CDR3 runs to 13 residues. Germline V gene lookup returns CDR1 GTSNPN and CDR2 SVGIG (reference sequence). V lost 5 bases and J lost 0, with 10 bases in between. This CDR3 reads CAWARVTNYGYTF. In nucleotides, the CDR3 is TGTGCCTGGGCCCGGGTGACTAACTATGGCTACACCTTC.

The chain is built from TRBV23-1 and TRBJ1-1; tentatively, D is TRBD1 (5 bases). TRBV23-1 is labeled an ORF, and its function is uncertain. V was clipped by 3 bases and J by 1 base, with 15 bases between them. This CDR3 region has 16 residues. CDR3 protein: CASSHKLRDSNTEAFF. The CDR3 bases are TGCGCCAGCAGTCACAAATTAAGGGACTCGAACACTGAAGCTTTCTTT.

The gene calls are TRBV5-1 and TRBJ2-5; tentatively, D is TRBD1 (5 bases). This CDR3 region has 16 residues. CDR1 and CDR2 from the germline V gene are SGHRS and YFSETQ. Trimming removed 0 bases from V and 4 bases from J, with 16 bases in between. The CDR3 DNA follows: TGCGCCAGCAGCTTGGTGGGGCAGGCGCCTGGAGAGACCCAGTACTTC. This gives the protein CASSLVGQAPGETQYF.

This clone appeared once. The CDR3 spells CASSPRSGQTEAFF. DNA for the CDR3: TGTGCCAGCAGCCCAAGAAGCGGGCAGACTGAAGCTTTCTTT. The chain links TRBV11-3 to TRBJ1-1; no clear D. Germline CDR1 reads SGHNT; CDR2 reads YENEEA. This CDR3 region has 14 residues. Trimming took 5 bases from V and 5 from J, leaving 15 bases between them.

The CDR3 DNA sequence: TGTGCCAGCAGCTTAGTGCGACAGGAACCTACCTACAATGAGCAGTTCTTC. This encodes CASSLVRQEPTYNEQFF. The chain has TRBV11-3 and TRBJ2-1; D is perhaps TRBD1 (6 bases). This CDR3 has 17 residues. CDR1 SGHNT and CDR2 YENEEA come from the germline V gene. V was shortened by 1 base and J by 2 bases, with 15 bases between the two germline ends.

The chain employs TRBV12-5 and TRBJ1-2, with no clear D. In germline, CDR1 is LGHNT, CDR2 FRNRAP. V was shortened by 9 bases and J by 7 bases, with 18 bases between the two germline ends. The CDR3 loop spans 13 amino acids. The chain's CDR3 is CASEPGLTGGYTF. CDR3 in DNA: TGTGCTAGCGAACCAGGACTAACGGGTGGCTACACCTTC.

The V call is TRBV30, the J call TRBJ2-7; possible D gene TRBD2, 6 bases. The germline V and J ends were trimmed by 0 bases and 2 bases, with 14 bases remaining between them. Germline V gene lookup returns CDR1 GTSNPN and CDR2 SVGIG (reference sequence). The length of the CDR3 is 15 residues. CDR3 bases: TGTGCCTGGAGTGTACCTGGCTCGGGGGCCTACGAGCAGTACTTC. Translating it yields CAWSVPGSGAYEQYF.

V gene TRBV5-4 combines with J gene TRBJ2-1; 14 bases line up with TRBD2. CDR3 length equals 15 residues. Trimming at V came to 4 bases and at J to 10 bases, leaving 7 bases not matched to a gene. CDR1 is SGHNT and CDR2 is YYREEE in the germline V gene (reference sequence). The chain's CDR3 is CASSAGLAGVWEQFF. CDR3 DNA sequence: TGTGCCAGCAGCGCGGGACTAGCGGGGGTGTGGGAGCAGTTCTTC.

The chain recombines TRBV5-1 with TRBJ2-3; D is unresolved. CDR1 is SGHRS and CDR2 is YFSETQ in the germline V gene. The CDR3 covers 14 residues. V lost 0 bases and J 4 bases, leaving 9 bases between the germline ends. The chain's CDR3 is CASSLAVAPDTQYF. For the CDR3, the DNA is TGCGCCAGCAGCTTGGCGGTAGCTCCAGATACGCAGTATTTT.

In nucleotides, the CDR3 is TGTGCCGCGGCTAGTGAGATAACAACTGAAGCTTTCTTT. This translates into CAAASEITTEAFF. The rearrangement joins TRBV10-3 to TRBJ1-1; D is ambiguous. Trimming removed 11 bases from V and 5 bases from J, with 18 bases in between. The CDR3 has 13 residues. Germline loops: CDR1 ENHRY, CDR2 SYGVKD.

The table lists this clone with a few counts. The J gene is TRBJ1-2, the V gene TRBV19, with D perhaps TRBD1 (5 bases). CDR1 is LNHDA, CDR2 SQIVND, per germline (reference sequence). The CDR3 runs 17 residues. Between the trimmed V and J ends, which lost 6 bases and 0 bases, there was a span of 20 bases. CDR3 residues: CASSPIIGGLPNYGYTF. The CDR3 DNA is TGTGCCAGTAGCCCAATTATCGGGGGGTTACCTAACTATGGCTACACCTTC. The full variable domain, completed using reference TRBV19 and TRBJ1-2, is DGGITQSPKYLFRKEGQNVTLSCEQNLNHDAMYWYRQDPGQGLRLIYYSQIVNDFQKGDIAEGYSVSREKKESFPLTVTSAQKNPTAFYLCASSPIIGGLPNYGYTFGSGTRLTVV.

This clone was counted a few times. CDR3 amino acids: CATPVEGQGPYEQYF. The CDR3 DNA is TGTGCCACCCCAGTGGAGGGACAGGGACCCTACGAGCAGTACTTC. The J gene is TRBJ2-7, the V gene TRBV24-1; TRBD1 agrees at 9 bases. This CDR3 comprises 15 residues. Germline values: CDR1 KGHDR, CDR2 SFDVKD. Trimming cost V 9 bases and J 2 bases; bases outside gene matches: 10.

The V call is TRBV2, the J call TRBJ2-7, with TRBD2 identical over 11 bases. CDR3 length equals 16 residues. CDR1 is SNHLY and CDR2 is FYNNEI in the germline V gene. J gave up 4 bases and V 0 bases, and 5 bases lay outside the gene matches. The CDR3 loop reads CASSEATSGVKYEQYF. CDR3 DNA sequence: TGTGCCAGCAGTGAAGCGACTAGCGGGGTGAAATACGAGCAGTACTTC.

This chain uses TRBV6-5 with TRBJ1-4; a weak D match, TRBD1 (6 bases). V was cut by 0 bases and J by 5 bases, with 7 bases left in between. The CDR3 sequence is 14 residues long. Per germline, CDR1 MNHEY and CDR2 SVGAGI. The DNA of the CDR3 is TGTGCCAGCAGTTACTCCACAGGGAATGAAAAACTGTTTTTT. This codes for CASSYSTGNEKLFF.

The genes are TRBV2 and TRBJ1-1; 7 bases fit TRBD1. This CDR3 is 14 amino acids long. V shed 4 bases and J 3 bases; nucleotides not matched to a gene: 5. Germline CDR1 and CDR2: SNHLY and FYNNEI. CDR3: CASSVRGQYTEAFF. The CDR3 nucleotides read TGTGCCAGCAGTGTCCGGGGACAGTACACTGAAGCTTTCTTT.

The gene calls are TRBV4-1 and TRBJ2-7; TRBD1 is a possible D gene (7 bases). This CDR3 is 16 amino acids long. V was trimmed by 3 bases and J by 0 bases, leaving 15 bases between them. CDR1 MGHRA and CDR2 YSYEKL come from the germline V gene. CDR3 amino acids: CASSQTGGTDSYEQYF. The DNA for the CDR3 is TGCGCCAGCAGCCAGACCGGAGGGACAGACTCCTACGAGCAGTACTTC.